This section outlines one T cell receptor beta chain sequence together with its context. Its antigen is not identified. These data are taken from a study of cytomegalovirus exposure and HLA in healthy donors. The PCR was carried out with 60 Vbeta primers and 13 Jbeta primers. Sequencing was performed with immunoSEQ multiplex PCR; in TCRdb, only in-frame clones are kept and a portion is missing. The data show 250,000 to 350,000 clones, with roughly 90% seen just once and roughly 2.3% held by the top ten. CDR1 and CDR2 from the germline V gene are MNHEY and SMNVEV (reference sequence). CDR3 size: 14 residues. J lost 5 bases, V lost 5 bases, and 8 bases had no gene match. Findings and caveats of the study: The CMV antigen specificity of a few CMV-associated chains was confirmed through in vitro analysis.

The specimen was PBMCs. The TCR comes from a woman aged 18-29 years in good health and CMV-seronegative. The chain carries TRBV27 and TRBJ2-5, with 7 bases matching TRBD1. The CDR3 sequence: CASSLGGLPETQYF. The CDR3 nucleotides read TGTGCCAGCAGTCTAGGGGGCTTGCCGGAGACCCAGTACTTC.